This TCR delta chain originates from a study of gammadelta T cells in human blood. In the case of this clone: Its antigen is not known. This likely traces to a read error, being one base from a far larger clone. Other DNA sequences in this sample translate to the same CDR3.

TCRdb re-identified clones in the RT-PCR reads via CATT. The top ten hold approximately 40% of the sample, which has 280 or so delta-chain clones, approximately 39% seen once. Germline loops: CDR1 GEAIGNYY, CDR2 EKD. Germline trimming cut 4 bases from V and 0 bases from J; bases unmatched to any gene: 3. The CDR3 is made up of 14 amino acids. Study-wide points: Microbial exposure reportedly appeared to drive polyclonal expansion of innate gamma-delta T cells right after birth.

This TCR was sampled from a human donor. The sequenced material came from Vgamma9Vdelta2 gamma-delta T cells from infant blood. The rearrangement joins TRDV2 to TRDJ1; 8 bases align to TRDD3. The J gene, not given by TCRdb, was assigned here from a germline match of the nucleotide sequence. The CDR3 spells CACDLLGDTDKLIF. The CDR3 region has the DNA TGTGCCTGTGATCTACTGGGGGACACCGATAAACTCATCTTT.